The clone carrying this T cell receptor (beta chain) was detected only a few times. What it binds is unknown. The CDR3 length is 15 residues. The germline CDR1 and CDR2 sequences are LNHDA and SQIVND (reference sequence). V lost 3 bases to trimming and J lost 4 bases, with 15 bases between them. The source of the sample is a study of CD8 T cells in ankylosing spondylitis. Study-wide points: The authors found the disease-linked clones to be CD8+ and relatively rare in peripheral blood. Seemingly distinctive of ankylosing spondylitis blood was a TCR beta motif formed by eight highly homologous variants.

In making TCR beta libraries, quantitative 5'-RACE with molecular barcodes was used. TCRdb ran MiXCR on the 5' RACE reads and lists one entry per CDR3 protein. This sample carries some 15,000 distinct CDR3 sequences, over 7% of them seen once, and the ten largest clones take about a third. The gene calls are TRBV19 and TRBJ2-5, with unresolved D. The receptor was isolated from a male donor with ankylosing spondylitis or in good health (not recorded which). Sequencing was performed on blood. The CDR3 spells CASSIAAAGPETQYF. CDR3 nucleotides: TGTGCCAGTAGTATTGCGGCTGCCGGGCCAGAGACCCAGTACTTC.